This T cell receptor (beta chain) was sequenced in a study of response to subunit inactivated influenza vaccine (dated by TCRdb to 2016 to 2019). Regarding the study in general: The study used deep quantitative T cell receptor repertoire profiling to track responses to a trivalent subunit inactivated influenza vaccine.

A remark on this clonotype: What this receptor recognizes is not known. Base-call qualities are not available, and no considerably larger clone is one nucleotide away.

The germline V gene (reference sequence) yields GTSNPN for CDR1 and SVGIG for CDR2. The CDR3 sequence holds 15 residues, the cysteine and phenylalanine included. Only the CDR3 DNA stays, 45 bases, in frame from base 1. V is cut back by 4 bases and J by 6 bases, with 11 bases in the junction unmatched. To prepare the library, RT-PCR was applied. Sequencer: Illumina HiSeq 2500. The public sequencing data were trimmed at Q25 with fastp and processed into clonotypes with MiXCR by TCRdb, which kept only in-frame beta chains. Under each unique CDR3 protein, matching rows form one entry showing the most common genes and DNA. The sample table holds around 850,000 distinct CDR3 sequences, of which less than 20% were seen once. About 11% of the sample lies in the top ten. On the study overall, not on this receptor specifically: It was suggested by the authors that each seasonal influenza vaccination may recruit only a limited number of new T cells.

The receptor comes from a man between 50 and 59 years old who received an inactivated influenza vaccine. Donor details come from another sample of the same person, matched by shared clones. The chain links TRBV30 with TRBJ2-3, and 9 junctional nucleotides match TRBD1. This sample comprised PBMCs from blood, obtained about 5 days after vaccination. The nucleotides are TGTGCCTGGACTGGTACAGGGGGCGCCGGGGATACGCAGTATTTT. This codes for CAWTGTGGAGDTQYF.